Below, 9 T cell receptor beta chains from the same sample are listed, as sequenced in a study of CD8 T cells in Susac syndrome. Random-hexamer reverse transcription was applied to 0.5 to 1 ug RNA. TCRdb re-called the immunoSEQ multiplex PCR reads with MiXCR, one entry per CDR3 protein. The profile shows 95,000 to 150,000 distinct CDR3 sequences, over 90% of them singletons. Sequencing was done on a sample of CD8+ T cells from PBMCs. The receptors were gathered from a human donor with Susac syndrome.

The chain employs TRBV3-1 and TRBJ2-1; 11 bases are shared with TRBD2. Germline CDR1 and CDR2: LGHDT and YNNKEL (reference sequence). The CDR3 has 16 amino acids. J lost 3 bases, V lost 5 bases, and 6 bases had no gene match. CDR3 bases: TGTGCCAGCAGCTTTATAGCGGGGGGGTACTACAATGAGCAGTTCTTC. Residues: CASSFIAGGYYNEQFF.

The chain links TRBV3-1 to TRBJ2-7; 7 bases align to TRBD1. The junction had 10 bases not matched to a gene; V was cut back by 1 base and J by 4 bases. Germline V gives CDR1 LGHDT, CDR2 YNNKEL (reference sequence). This CDR3 is built from 16 residues. As DNA, the CDR3 is TGTGCCAGCAGCCAAGTGGACCGGGACAGAGGGTACGAGCAGTACTTC. This encodes CASSQVDRDRGYEQYF.

The chain recombines TRBV9 with TRBJ2-1; no clear D gene. This CDR3 spans 15 amino acids. V lost 1 base and J 3 bases, leaving 11 bases between the germline ends. From germline, CDR1 is SGDLS and CDR2 YYNGEE. The CDR3: CASSVSGLLYNEQFF. The CDR3, as DNA: TGTGCCAGCAGCGTATCCGGCCTTCTCTACAATGAGCAGTTCTTC.

This clonotype was observed a single time. The chain employs TRBV29-1 and TRBJ2-4; D is possibly TRBD1 (6 bases). V dropped 1 base and J dropped 5 bases, with 15 bases sitting between them. This CDR3 is built from 15 residues. Per the germline V gene, CDR1 is SQVTM and CDR2 is ANQGSEA. CDR3 sequence: CSVEGTPEGENIQYF. The CDR3 DNA is TGCAGCGTTGAAGGGACCCCCGAGGGGGAAAACATTCAGTACTTC.

The chain has TRBV6-5 and TRBJ2-1; 7 positions match TRBD2. The CDR3 runs 17 residues. Looked up from germline, CDR1 is MNHEY and CDR2 is SVGAGI. The ends lost 4 bases at V and 7 bases at J; junction bases unmatched: 16. For the CDR3, the DNA is TGTGCCAGCAGTTTAGCCCCTGAATCCCGGACTAGGAATGAGCAGTTCTTC. Protein: CASSLAPESRTRNEQFF.

This clonotype was observed a single time. This chain joins TRBV20-1 and TRBJ2-3; a weak D match, TRBD2 (6 bases). Germline-derived CDR1 and CDR2 are DFQATT and SNEGSKA (reference sequence). The CDR3 runs to 14 residues. V was shortened by 0 bases and J by 4 bases, with 11 bases between the two germline ends. The CDR3 sequence: CSARDWEVADTQYF. CDR3 DNA sequence: TGCAGTGCTAGAGACTGGGAGGTAGCAGATACGCAGTATTTT.

This clonotype was counted a single time. The CDR3 region is CSASPRVTGTGVGNEQFF. The CDR3 region has the DNA TGCAGTGCTAGCCCAAGGGTTACCGGGACAGGGGTGGGGAATGAGCAGTTCTTC. J is TRBJ2-1 and V is TRBV20-1, with 10 bases identical to TRBD1. The CDR3 sequence is 18 residues long. With 3 bases clipped from V and 7 bases from J, the junction kept 18 bases outside the gene matches. From germline, CDR1 is DFQATT and CDR2 SNEGSKA (reference sequence).

The chain carries TRBV29-1 and TRBJ2-7, with 8 bases aligning to TRBD1. The CDR3 spans 11 residues. Trimming at V came to 6 bases and at J to 6 bases, leaving 4 bases not matched to a gene. Germline V gene lookup returns CDR1 SQVTM and CDR2 ANQGSEA. CDR3 sequence: CSVRQGSEQYF. In DNA form, the CDR3 reads TGCAGCGTGCGACAGGGGTCCGAGCAGTACTTC.

The rearrangement joins TRBV4-2 to TRBJ2-7, with 14 bases matching TRBD2. Losses at the gene ends were 3 bases for V and 1 base for J; bases not matched to a gene: 2. The CDR3 runs 16 residues. The germline V gene has CDR1 LGHNA and CDR2 YNFKEQ. Here the CDR3 DNA reads TGTGCCAGCAGCCAGAGACTAGCGGGGGGGTCCTACGAGCAGTACTTC. Translation: CASSQRLAGGSYEQYF.